The 30 T cell receptor beta chains in this list originate from one sample, sequenced in a study of blood T cell repertoires in COVID-19. Method: immunoSEQ multiplex PCR; TCRdb's copy keeps in-frame clones and lacks some. The sample has some 180,000 clones, roughly three quarters seen once. The specimen sequenced was peripheral blood. These receptors all stem from a woman aged 45-60 years with active or convalescent COVID-19.

This clone was seen a single time. The chain recombines TRBV5-8 with TRBJ2-7; the match to TRBD1 covers 8 bases. The CDR3 is 13 residues long. Germline V CDR1 and CDR2: SGHTS, YDEGEE. J lost 4 bases, V lost 4 bases, and 4 bases had no gene match. This chain's CDR3 is CASSLRTGYEQYF. Written as DNA, the CDR3 is TGTGCCAGCAGCCTCAGGACAGGGTACGAGCAGTACTTC. Complete variable domain (other parts from reference TRBV5-8 and TRBJ2-7): EAGVTQSPTHLIKTRGQQATLRCSPISGHTSVYWYQQALGLGLQFLLWYDEGEERNRGNFPPRFSGRQFPNYSSELNVNALELEDSALYLCASSLRTGYEQYFGPGTRLTVT.

This rearrangement joins TRBV30 to TRBJ2-7; TRBD2 matches at 7 bases. The trim removed 5 bases at V and 2 bases at J, leaving 12 bases unmatched. The CDR3 covers 15 residues. Germline loops: CDR1 GTSNPN, CDR2 SVGIG (reference sequence). CDR3 sequence (DNA): TGTGCCTGGTCGTCGGGCGGGGGAATTCCCTACGAGCAGTACTTC. Translating gives CAWSSGGGIPYEQYF.

V gene TRBV5-1 combines with J gene TRBJ1-4; 10 bases map to TRBD1. V was clipped by 3 bases and J by 5 bases; unmatched bases: 4. The germline V gene has CDR1 SGHRS and CDR2 YFSETQ. This CDR3 spans 15 amino acids. In DNA form, the CDR3 reads TGCGCCAGCAGCTCCGGACAGGGGGGGAATGAAAAACTGTTTTTT. Encoded protein: CASSSGQGGNEKLFF.

The gene calls are TRBV15 and TRBJ1-2, with 7 bases that match TRBD1. The V and J ends lost 5 bases and 5 bases, in that order; junction bases with no gene match: 11. The germline V gene encodes CDR1 LNHNV and CDR2 YYDKDF (reference sequence). This CDR3 is built from 15 residues. For the CDR3, the DNA is TGTGCCACCAGCTTAGCCTATACAGGGGAATATGGCTACACCTTC. Protein: CATSLAYTGEYGYTF. Variable domain in full (rest from reference TRBV15 and TRBJ1-2): DAMVIQNPRYQVTQFGKPVTLSCSQTLNHNVMYWYQQKSSQAPKLLFHYYDKDFNNEADTPDNFQSRRPNTSFCFLDIRSPGLGDTAMYLCATSLAYTGEYGYTFGSGTRLTVV.

The chain employs TRBV3-1 (or the pseudogene TRBV3-2) and TRBJ1-2, with D possibly being TRBD1 (6 bases). Germline V gives CDR1 LGHDT, CDR2 YNNKEL (reference sequence). Trimming removed 4 bases at V and 8 bases at J, with 17 bases between. The CDR3 has 14 residues. The CDR3 bases are TGTGCCAGCAGCCCCGACAGGTCGGGCTACGGCTACACCTTC. Translation gives CASSPDRSGYGYTF.

This chain joins TRBV2 and TRBJ2-2, with a tentative D call TRBD2 (5 bases). Trimming took off 8 bases at V and 3 bases at J, with 13 bases between the two ends. Per the germline V gene, CDR1 is SNHLY and CDR2 is FYNNEI. This CDR3 comprises 14 residues. The CDR3 here is CASAQEVYTGELFF. CDR3 sequence (DNA): TGTGCCAGCGCCCAGGAGGTATACACCGGGGAGCTGTTTTTT.

This clone was observed once. This chain links TRBV29-1 with TRBJ1-2, with D possibly matching TRBD1 (5 bases). The V and J ends lost 7 bases and 4 bases respectively, with 10 bases between them. Germline CDR1 and CDR2: SQVTM and ANQGSEA. This CDR3 has 11 residues. The CDR3 region is CSGGGAYGYTF. In DNA form, the CDR3 reads TGCAGCGGGGGTGGGGCCTATGGCTACACCTTC.

The V and J genes are TRBV3-1 (or the pseudogene TRBV3-2) and TRBJ1-4, with 8 bases that match TRBD1. The germline CDR1 and CDR2 sequences are LGHDT and YNNKEL (reference sequence). The CDR3 has 17 amino acids. The junction had 13 bases not matched to a gene; V was cut back by 0 bases and J by 10 bases. CDR3 loop: CASSQEDRDPGMGKLFF. In nucleotides, the CDR3 is TGTGCCAGCAGCCAAGAGGACAGGGATCCCGGGATGGGAAAACTGTTTTTT.

The rearrangement joins TRBV6-2 or TRBV6-3 to TRBJ2-1; TRBD2 agrees at 8 bases. Germline CDR1 MNHEY, CDR2 SVGEGT. The trim removed 3 bases at V and 3 bases at J, leaving 4 bases unmatched. This CDR3 has 15 amino acids. Here the CDR3 reads CASSYPTSGYNEQFF. In DNA form, the CDR3 reads TGTGCCAGCAGTTATCCTACTAGCGGCTACAATGAGCAGTTCTTC.

The gene calls are TRBV21-1 and TRBJ1-2; no check of the table's D call, TRBD1, against the DNA was made. TRBV21-1 is designated a pseudogene. There are 13 residues in the CDR3. The CDR3 sequence: CASRQGGTYGYTF. In DNA, the CDR3 is TGTGCCAGCAGACAAGGGGGAACCTATGGCTACACCTTC.

CDR3: CAWSGGQGRRSEKLFF. The CDR3 nucleotides read TGTGCCTGGAGTGGGGGACAGGGGAGGAGGTCTGAAAAACTGTTTTTT. V is TRBV30 and J is TRBJ1-4; 10 bases are a match to TRBD1. Germline lookup yields CDR1 GTSNPN and CDR2 SVGIG (reference sequence). CDR3 length: 16 residues. V lost 1 base to trimming and J lost 7 bases; unmatched junction nucleotides: 9.

The chain links TRBV4-2 to TRBJ2-7, with 7 nucleotides matching TRBD1. This CDR3 comprises 15 residues. Trimming removed 0 bases from V and 1 base from J; junction bases left unmatched: 3. Germline V gene sequence: CDR1 LGHNA, CDR2 YNFKEQ. The CDR3 DNA reads TGTGCCAGCAGCCAAGACCGGGACAGTTCCTACGAGCAGTACTTC. It encodes CASSQDRDSSYEQYF.

The chain combines TRBV2 with TRBJ1-4; D gene uncertain. The CDR3 covers 16 residues. Germline V CDR1 and CDR2: SNHLY, FYNNEI. Between the trimmed V and J ends, which lost 2 bases and 0 bases, there was a span of 10 bases. The DNA of the CDR3 is TGTGCCAGCAGTGAACGCCAGGCCTCAACTAATGAAAAACTGTTTTTT. It specifies CASSERQASTNEKLFF.

The table lists this clone with a few counts. J is TRBJ2-1 and V is TRBV19; 13 bases map to TRBD2. CDR1 is LNHDA, CDR2 SQIVND, per germline (reference sequence). V lost 7 bases to trimming and J lost 2 bases; unmatched junction nucleotides: 5. This CDR3 is built from 16 residues. CDR3 sequence reads: CASTLLAGGAYNEQFF. CDR3 sequence (DNA): TGTGCCAGTACCCTACTAGCGGGAGGGGCCTACAATGAGCAGTTCTTC. Together with reference TRBV19 and TRBJ2-1, the CDR3 gives the full variable domain: DGGITQSPKYLFRKEGQNVTLSCEQNLNHDAMYWYRQDPGQGLRLIYYSQIVNDFQKGDIAEGYSVSREKKESFPLTVTSAQKNPTAFYLCASTLLAGGAYNEQFFGPGTRLTVL.

The genes are TRBV4-2 and TRBJ1-1, with D perhaps matching TRBD1 (5 bases). V was clipped by 4 bases and J by 3 bases, with 12 bases between them. This CDR3 spans 14 amino acids. CDR1 is LGHNA and CDR2 is YNFKEQ in the germline V gene. The CDR3 spells CASSPSRVDTEAFF. DNA for the CDR3: TGTGCCAGCAGCCCGTCCAGGGTCGACACTGAAGCTTTCTTT.

The V and J genes are TRBV3-1 (or the pseudogene TRBV3-2) and TRBJ1-5; D uncertain. V was trimmed by 1 base and J by 3 bases, leaving 10 bases between them. The CDR3 spans 15 residues. CDR1 and CDR2 from the germline V gene are LGHDT and YNNKEL (reference sequence). The CDR3 is CASSQGPGFNQPQHF. CDR3 in DNA: TGTGCCAGCAGCCAAGGCCCGGGGTTCAATCAGCCCCAGCATTTT.

This clone was seen just once. The genes are TRBV7-2 and TRBJ2-6; 9 bases map to TRBD1. The ends lost 4 bases at V and 4 bases at J; junction bases unmatched: 11. The CDR3 spans 18 residues. Per germline, CDR1 SGHTA and CDR2 FQGNSA. CDR3 sequence (DNA): TGTGCCAGCAGCTCTCCGGGACAGGGCTCGTTCGGGGCCAACGTCCTGACTTTC. This encodes CASSSPGQGSFGANVLTF.

The V call is TRBV28, the J call TRBJ1-3; 8 bases are shared with TRBD1. CDR1 is MDHEN and CDR2 is SYDVKM in the germline V gene. J was trimmed by 6 bases and V by 6 bases; bases with no gene match: 10. The CDR3 spans 15 residues. The DNA for the CDR3 is TGTGCCAGCAGCCCACCAGGGGGCGAAGAAAACACCATATATTTT. Encoded protein: CASSPPGGEENTIYF.

J is TRBJ1-2 and V is TRBV5-1, with D perhaps matching TRBD1 (5 bases). Germline-derived CDR1 and CDR2 are SGHRS and YFSETQ. The V end lost 2 bases, the J end lost 6 bases, and 14 bases lay between the germline ends. This CDR3 has 14 residues. This CDR3 reads CASSLGGGTNGYTF. The CDR3 region has the DNA TGCGCCAGCAGCTTAGGAGGCGGGACGAATGGCTACACCTTC. The whole variable domain, filled in from reference TRBV5-1 and TRBJ1-2, reads KAGVTQTPRYLIKTRGQQVTLSCSPISGHRSVSWYQQTPGQGLQFLFEYFSETQRNKGNFPGRFSGRQFSNSRSEMNVSTLELGDSALYLCASSLGGGTNGYTFGSGTRLTVV.

This sequence joins TRBV5-6 and TRBJ1-1; possible D gene TRBD1, 6 bases. CDR3 length equals 18 residues. CDR1 is SGHDT and CDR2 is YYEEEE in the germline V gene. The ends were cut back, 0 bases at V and 1 base at J, with 19 bases in the middle. Here the CDR3 DNA reads TGTGCCAGCAGCTTGGTAGCGCGTAGACAGGTTTCGAACACTGAAGCTTTCTTT. This encodes CASSLVARRQVSNTEAFF.

This sequence joins TRBV7-8 and TRBJ1-5, with D perhaps TRBD1 (5 bases). Germline V gene sequence: CDR1 SGHVS, CDR2 FQNEAQ. The CDR3 sequence is 17 residues long. CDR3 protein: CGISDYRFGGGNQPQHF. CDR3 in DNA: TGTGGTATTTCAGACTATCGATTCGGGGGAGGCAATCAGCCCCAGCATTTT.

This clone was observed a handful of times. The J gene is TRBJ2-7, the V gene TRBV5-1, with D tentatively TRBD1 (6 bases). The germline gives CDR1 SGHRS, CDR2 YFSETQ. The V and J ends lost 4 bases and 2 bases respectively, with 10 bases between them. This CDR3 spans 13 amino acids. CDR3 amino acids: CASSPGDTYEQYF. CDR3 bases: TGCGCCAGCAGCCCCGGGGACACCTACGAGCAGTACTTC.

The rearrangement joins TRBV19 to TRBJ2-2; 13 nucleotides match TRBD2. Germline values: CDR1 LNHDA, CDR2 SQIVND (reference sequence). After removal of 5 bases from V and 4 bases from J, the junction contained 4 bases not matched to a gene. This CDR3 is 16 amino acids long. The DNA for the CDR3 is TGTGCCAGTAGTCCCCGGACTAGCGGGAGCACCGGGGAGCTGTTTTTT. Protein product: CASSPRTSGSTGELFF. The full variable domain, in which reference TRBV19 and TRBJ2-2 provide the parts outside the CDR3, is DGGITQSPKYLFRKEGQNVTLSCEQNLNHDAMYWYRQDPGQGLRLIYYSQIVNDFQKGDIAEGYSVSREKKESFPLTVTSAQKNPTAFYLCASSPRTSGSTGELFFGEGSRLTVL.

The J gene is TRBJ1-5, the V gene TRBV5-6, with D possibly matching TRBD1 (6 bases). CDR1 is SGHDT and CDR2 is YYEEEE in the germline V gene. The CDR3 length is 16 residues. The V end lost 1 base, the J end lost 1 base, and 12 bases lay between the germline ends. In nucleotides, the CDR3 is TGTGCCAGCAGCTTGTACCGGACAGTAAGCAATCAGCCCCAGCATTTT. Translated: CASSLYRTVSNQPQHF.

In nucleotides, the CDR3 is TGTGCCAGTAGTATAGATCAGGACAGGCGATACAATCAGCCCCAGCATTTT. Protein sequence: CASSIDQDRRYNQPQHF. V usage is TRBV19 and J usage is TRBJ1-5; 7 bases match TRBD1. The germline V gene encodes CDR1 LNHDA and CDR2 SQIVND (reference sequence). V lost 0 bases, J lost 3 bases, and 8 bases stayed unmatched. The CDR3 is made up of 17 amino acids.

The chain has TRBV5-4 and TRBJ1-3; maybe TRBD1 (6 bases). Trimming removed 4 bases at V and 0 bases at J, with 14 bases between. The CDR3 is made up of 16 amino acids. Germline V gives CDR1 SGHNT, CDR2 YYREEE (reference sequence). CDR3 DNA: TGTGCCAGCAGCGGACGGGACACTAGCTCTGGAAACACCATATATTTT. Protein sequence: CASSGRDTSSGNTIYF.

The chain joins TRBV19 to TRBJ1-6, with TRBD1 as a possible D gene (5 bases). Germline lookup yields CDR1 LNHDA and CDR2 SQIVND (reference sequence). V dropped 5 bases and J dropped 8 bases, with 16 bases sitting between them. The CDR3 runs 15 residues. CDR3 amino acids: CASSPDQGNDSPLHF. The CDR3 nucleotides are TGTGCCAGTAGTCCCGACCAGGGTAATGATTCACCCCTCCACTTT.

This clone appeared once. The chain employs TRBV9 and TRBJ1-4, with no clear D. Trimming took 1 base from V and 7 from J, leaving 8 bases between them. The CDR3 runs 13 residues. CDR1 is SGDLS and CDR2 is YYNGEE in the germline V gene. The CDR3 protein is CASSVSHSEKLFF. CDR3 nucleotide sequence: TGTGCCAGCAGCGTAAGCCATTCTGAAAAACTGTTTTTT.

CDR3: CASSRGQGVRSPLHF. In DNA form, the CDR3 reads TGTGCCAGCAGCCGCGGACAGGGGGTACGGTCACCCCTCCACTTT. The chain has TRBV3-1 (or the pseudogene TRBV3-2) and TRBJ1-6; 10 bases are a match to TRBD1. With V trimmed by 4 bases and J by 10 bases, 7 bases remained unmatched. Per germline, CDR1 LGHDT and CDR2 YNNKEL (reference sequence). The CDR3 runs to 15 residues.

This clone was recorded once. The chain employs TRBV19 and TRBJ1-5; D is possibly TRBD1 (6 bases). The germline V gene has CDR1 LNHDA and CDR2 SQIVND (reference sequence). Deletions cut 7 bases from V and 3 bases from J, with 13 bases between. The CDR3 covers 14 residues. The CDR3: CASTLTGDNQPQHF. DNA for the CDR3: TGTGCCAGTACGTTGACAGGCGACAATCAGCCCCAGCATTTT.